This T cell receptor beta chain was sequenced for a study of brain T cells in children with intractable seizures. Surgery cases with the highest brain T cell transcript signatures were chosen for sequencing. This clone was seen just once. Trimming cost V 1 base and J 8 bases, with 9 bases left between them. Germline V lookup: CDR1 SGHRS, CDR2 YFSETQ. The CDR3 runs to 13 residues. This table comes from immunoSEQ multiplex PCR, and its TCRdb copy is limited to in-frame clones, with some not included. The sample lists around 80,000 clones, roughly 89% occurring once. Sequences were derived from peripheral blood, sampled at surgery. This clonotype was obtained from a girl aged 2-10 years with Rasmussen encephalitis and intractable seizures. J is TRBJ2-2 and V is TRBV5-1, with a weak D call TRBD2 (5 bases). The CDR3 bases are TGCGCCAGCAGCTTGTGGGAGTTGGGGGAGCTGTTTTTT. Translating gives CASSLWELGELFF.